The 23 T cell receptor beta chains listed next were all sequenced from one sample in a study of response to subunit inactivated influenza vaccine. TCRdb re-called the RT-PCR reads through MiXCR, storing one row per CDR3 protein. The sample has 500,000 to 650,000 distinct CDR3 sequences, less than 8% seen once. Sequenced material: PBMCs from blood, taken 23 to 25 months after vaccination. All receptors derive from a man aged 50-75 years who received an inactivated influenza vaccine.

This chain uses TRBV7-2 with TRBJ2-7; 7 nucleotides line up with TRBD2. CDR1 is SGHTA and CDR2 is FQGNSA in the germline V gene. Trimming at V came to 4 bases and at J to 3 bases, leaving 6 bases not matched to a gene. The CDR3 is made up of 14 amino acids. The CDR3 sequence is CASSSPLANYEQYF. In DNA, the CDR3 is TGTGCCAGCAGCTCGCCACTAGCGAACTACGAGCAGTACTTC.

The CDR3 DNA is TGTGCCAGCAGCTTCAGGGCTACTGAAGCTTTCTTT. This codes for CASSFRATEAFF. The chain recombines TRBV5-6 with TRBJ1-1, with D tentatively TRBD1 (5 bases). The CDR3 contains 12 residues. Germline V gene lookup returns CDR1 SGHDT and CDR2 YYEEEE. V was clipped by 2 bases and J by 5 bases, with 7 bases between them.

This clonotype has more than one count but fewer than ten. The V and J genes are TRBV27 and TRBJ1-1; D is unclear. Germline loops: CDR1 MNHEY, CDR2 SMNVEV (reference sequence). The CDR3 is 13 amino acids. The ends were cut back, 1 base at V and 8 bases at J, with 11 bases in the middle. CDR3 in DNA: TGTGCCAGCAGTTTATACAGTCGTTCGGAAGCTTTCTTT. Residues: CASSLYSRSEAFF.

This clonotype was observed a handful of times. The J gene is TRBJ2-7, the V gene TRBV6-2 or TRBV6-3; 7 nucleotides agree with TRBD2. CDR1 is MNHEY, CDR2 SVGEGT, per germline. The CDR3 is made up of 15 amino acids. With 0 bases clipped from V and 3 bases from J, the junction kept 5 bases outside the gene matches. CDR3 amino acids: CASSYSYVAGYEQYF. The CDR3 nucleotides read TGTGCCAGCAGTTACTCGTACGTAGCGGGCTACGAGCAGTACTTC.

This chain uses TRBV4-1 with TRBJ2-7; D uncertain. V gave up 2 bases and J gave up 0 bases, with 8 bases separating them. Germline CDR1 and CDR2: MGHRA and YSYEKL. The CDR3 runs to 14 residues. CDR3 residues: CASSQQGNSYEQYF. Written as DNA, the CDR3 is TGCGCCAGCAGCCAACAAGGGAACTCCTACGAGCAGTACTTC.

This clonotype was seen repeatedly, ten times or more. This sequence joins TRBV10-3 and TRBJ1-2; maybe TRBD1 (6 bases). This CDR3 comprises 14 residues. Trimming shortened V by 3 bases and J by 0 bases, and 8 bases separated the two germline ends. Germline V gene lookup returns CDR1 ENHRY and CDR2 SYGVKD. CDR3 in DNA: TGTGCCATCAGTGACAGGGGTTCTAACTATGGCTACACCTTC. This gives the protein CAISDRGSNYGYTF.

The chain links TRBV12-3 or TRBV12-4 to TRBJ2-3, with D unclear. Trimming left V 5 bases short and J 2 bases short, with 11 bases between. The CDR3 is made up of 14 amino acids. CDR3 region: CASSPLPNTDTQYF. CDR3 nucleotide sequence: TGTGCCAGCAGTCCTTTGCCTAACACAGATACGCAGTATTTT.

This clonotype has at least ten counts. The gene calls are TRBV7-9 and TRBJ2-7; D unresolved. Looked up from germline, CDR1 is SEHNR and CDR2 is FQNEAQ (reference sequence). The CDR3 length is 13 residues. V was clipped by 6 bases and J by 4 bases, with 13 bases between them. The CDR3 sequence: CASRPPGRYEQYF. CDR3 sequence (DNA): TGTGCCAGCAGGCCTCCAGGTCGGTACGAGCAGTACTTC.

This clonotype has just a few counts. The V and J genes are TRBV7-2 and TRBJ1-2, with 7 bases fitting TRBD1. Germline V gene data show CDR1 as SGHTA and CDR2 as FQGNSA. The CDR3 has 14 residues. V trimming: 5 bases; J trimming: 0 bases; junction bases outside the gene matches: 3. CDR3 coding DNA: TGTGCCAGCAGCCAACAGGGGCCTAACTATGGCTACACCTTC. Translating gives CASSQQGPNYGYTF.

The chain carries TRBV4-1 and TRBJ1-1; possibly TRBD1 for D (5 bases). The CDR3 has 15 residues. V lost 0 bases and J 5 bases, leaving 13 bases between the germline ends. CDR1 and CDR2 (germline): MGHRA, YSYEKL. For the CDR3, the DNA is TGCGCCAGCAGCCAAGATTCCAGGGAGCGAACTGAAGCTTTCTTT. Its translation is CASSQDSRERTEAFF.

Only a few counts were recorded for this clonotype. The V call is TRBV4-2, the J call TRBJ1-1; tentative D call: TRBD1 (5 bases). V lost 2 bases and J 2 bases, leaving 9 bases between the germline ends. CDR3 length equals 14 residues. Germline assignment: CDR1 LGHNA and CDR2 YNFKEQ. DNA for the CDR3: TGTGCCAGCAGCCAACAGGACATTAACACTGAAGCTTTCTTT. Protein sequence: CASSQQDINTEAFF.

This chain links TRBV2 with TRBJ2-7; 10 nucleotides match TRBD2. The CDR3 is made up of 14 amino acids. V was clipped by 8 bases and J by 1 base; unmatched bases: 5. CDR1 and CDR2 (germline): SNHLY, FYNNEI. The CDR3 loop is CASALSGRSYEQYF. Here the CDR3 DNA reads TGTGCCAGCGCCCTTAGCGGGAGGTCCTACGAGCAGTACTTC.

The table lists this clonotype with many counts. This sequence joins TRBV27 and TRBJ2-7; D is ambiguous. CDR1 and CDR2 from the germline V gene are MNHEY and SMNVEV (reference sequence). This CDR3 has 13 amino acids. Trimming removed 2 bases from V and 3 bases from J, with 8 bases in between. The CDR3 sequence is CASSLRESYEQYF. For the CDR3, the DNA is TGTGCCAGCAGTTTAAGAGAAAGCTACGAGCAGTACTTC.

In its sample, this clonotype was seen many times. The V call is TRBV7-8, the J call TRBJ2-1; 8 nucleotides match TRBD2. With V trimmed by 3 bases and J by 4 bases, 5 bases remained unmatched. The germline gives CDR1 SGHVS, CDR2 FQNEAQ. The CDR3 sequence is 15 residues long. The CDR3 region has the DNA TGTGCCAGCAGCTTTGGCGGGGGGTCTTACAATGAGCAGTTCTTC. It codes for CASSFGGGSYNEQFF.

This clonotype was detected ten times or more. J is TRBJ2-7 and V is TRBV20-1; 8 bases are a match to TRBD2. Trimming removed 3 bases from V and 6 bases from J; junction bases left unmatched: 7. The CDR3 sequence is 13 residues long. Germline V lookup: CDR1 DFQATT, CDR2 SNEGSKA (reference sequence). The CDR3 loop is CSASQRENGEQYF. The CDR3 DNA is TGCAGTGCTAGCCAGCGGGAGAACGGCGAGCAGTACTTC.

This clonotype was observed many times. This chain joins TRBV27 and TRBJ2-3, with a tentative D call TRBD1 (6 bases). Trimming cost V 6 bases and J 2 bases, with 12 bases left between them. The CDR3 contains 14 residues. Looked up from germline, CDR1 is MNHEY and CDR2 is SMNVEV (reference sequence). Here the CDR3 reads CASSHRDPTDTQYF. CDR3 bases: TGTGCCAGCAGCCACAGGGACCCCACAGATACGCAGTATTTT.

The chain carries TRBV12-5 and TRBJ1-1, with a weak D call TRBD1 (6 bases). CDR3 size: 17 residues. Germline V gene sequence: CDR1 LGHNT, CDR2 FRNRAP. Between the trimmed V and J ends, which lost 4 bases and 1 base, there was a span of 19 bases. Written as DNA, the CDR3 is TGTGCTAGTGGTTCAACCGGACAGACAACGCAGAACACTGAAGCTTTCTTT. It codes for CASGSTGQTTQNTEAFF.

In its sample, this clonotype was seen a few times. This chain uses TRBV3-1 with TRBJ2-7, with TRBD1 identical over 10 bases. Germline-derived CDR1 and CDR2 are LGHDT and YNNKEL (reference sequence). This CDR3 is built from 14 residues. V dropped 7 bases and J dropped 6; count of bases not matched to a gene: 9. In DNA, the CDR3 is TGTGCCAGCACCGGAGACAGGGGGCGTTCCGAGCAGTACTTC. It specifies CASTGDRGRSEQYF.

The chain carries TRBV6-2 or TRBV6-3 and TRBJ1-5; possibly TRBD1 for D (6 bases). The CDR3 contains 16 residues. The V gene's germline CDR1 is MNHEY and CDR2 SVGEGT. Trimming took off 6 bases at V and 4 bases at J, with 19 bases between the two ends. Here the CDR3 DNA reads TGTGCCAGCAGAAGAACGGGAGGGACACGAAATCAGCCCCAGCATTTT. Translated, it gives CASRRTGGTRNQPQHF.

The sample holds a few counts of this clonotype. The chain recombines TRBV15 with TRBJ2-3; 12 bases are shared with TRBD2. V trimming: 0 bases; J trimming: 3 bases; junction bases outside the gene matches: 4. Germline lookup yields CDR1 LNHNV and CDR2 YYDKDF (reference sequence). This CDR3 contains 17 residues. CDR3 nucleotide sequence: TGTGCCACCAGCAGAGATGACGGGACTAGCGGGACAGATACGCAGTATTTT. It codes for CATSRDDGTSGTDTQYF.

Ten or more counts support this clonotype. At one of its ends the junction is not consistent with the germline gene, which may arise from a read error. V is TRBV5-1 and J is TRBJ1-1, with D hard to call. CDR3 length: 11 amino acids. CDR1 is SGHRS, CDR2 YFSETQ, per germline. The CDR3 here is CASSLGREAFF. The CDR3 DNA reads as TGTGCCAGCAGTTTAGGGAGGGAAGCTTTCTTT.

As DNA, the CDR3 is TGTGCCAGCAGCCAGGAAATGGACCACCTCGAGCAGTACTTC. It specifies CASSQEMDHLEQYF. The V and J genes are TRBV4-2 and TRBJ2-7, with no clear D. Trimming stripped 3 bases from V and 6 bases from J, with 15 bases between. CDR1 LGHNA and CDR2 YNFKEQ come from the germline V gene. The CDR3 runs 14 residues.

A few counts support this clonotype. J is TRBJ2-7 and V is TRBV6-1; 13 nucleotides match TRBD2. The length of the CDR3 is 16 residues. V shed 7 bases and J 6 bases; nucleotides not matched to a gene: 12. The germline V gene has CDR1 MNHNS and CDR2 SASEGT. The CDR3 sequence is CASTHWGLAGPREQYF. The CDR3 DNA follows: TGTGCCAGCACCCACTGGGGACTAGCGGGACCTCGCGAGCAGTACTTC.